This T cell receptor beta chain was recovered during a study of lymphopenia after photon versus proton radiotherapy. Study conclusions and caveats: Under photons, naive T cells and diversity fell while effector/memory populations rose. Post-nadir TCR diversity decline inversely tracked overall survival among those who died.

Trimming took off 1 base at V and 3 bases at J, with 11 bases between the two ends. Per germline, CDR1 SGHDT and CDR2 YYEEEE. The CDR3 spans 15 residues. Measured with immunoSEQ multiplex PCR; TCRdb has only the in-frame clones, and not every one. The data hold roughly 57,000 clones, with 65% to 85% observed a single time. In the case of this clone: The antigen is undetermined.

The source is a man aged 45 to 65 with gastric cancer. The sample consisted of peripheral blood, taken from a patient treated with photon-based radiotherapy. V is TRBV5-6 and J is TRBJ1-5, with TRBD1 as a possible D gene (6 bases). The CDR3 nucleotides are TGTGCCAGCAGCTTGTCCAGGGGATACAATCAGCCCCAGCATTTT. Its protein product is CASSLSRGYNQPQHF. The full variable domain, in which reference TRBV5-6 and TRBJ1-5 provide the parts outside the CDR3, is DAGVTQSPTHLIKTRGQQVTLRCSPKSGHDTVSWYQQALGQGPQFIFQYYEEEERQRGNFPDRFSGHQFPNYSSELNVNALLLGDSALYLCASSLSRGYNQPQHFGDGTRLSIL.